This TCR beta chain came from a study of T cells in Graves' hyperthyroidism and ophthalmopathy. RNA transcripts were the template for amplifying TCR beta CDR3 regions. The TCR CDR3 was amplified in a first-round RT-PCR using the HTBI primer set. TCRdb passed the multiplex PCR reads through MiXCR, listing each CDR3 protein once. Seen here are approximately 740,000 distinct CDR3 sequences, 14% observed once, and the top ten hold around 9.6%. V lost 0 bases to trimming and J lost 0 bases, with 6 bases between them. Per the germline V gene, CDR1 is GTSNPN and CDR2 is SVGIG (reference sequence). The CDR3 has 14 residues. This clonotype was observed at least ten times. The patients, who ranged from 18 to 65 in age, presented with newly diagnosed hyperthyroidism lasting under 2 months. Source material for PBMCs was roughly 10 ml fresh peripheral blood.

The sample consisted of blood. The TCR was taken from a young woman with Graves' hyperthyroidism. The genes are TRBV30 and TRBJ2-4; D unclear. The CDR3 loop reads CAWSVGVAKNIQYF. The DNA of the CDR3 is TGTGCCTGGAGTGTTGGTGTAGCCAAAAACATTCAGTACTTC.